A single T cell receptor (beta chain) is shown here with its context. The CDR3 totals 16 residues. Germline V CDR1 and CDR2: SGHVS, FQNEAQ. J was trimmed by 2 bases and V by 5 bases; bases with no gene match: 5. These data belong to a study of cytomegalovirus exposure and HLA in healthy donors. The study ran its PCR with 60 Vbeta and 13 Jbeta primers. Measured with immunoSEQ multiplex PCR; TCRdb has only the in-frame clones, and not every one. The data show hundreds of thousands of clones, over 80% seen once. The sequence came from a man in his forties in good health and CMV-seropositive. The chain joins TRBV7-8 to TRBJ2-6; 8 bases are a match to TRBD1. Sequences were obtained from PBMCs. The CDR3: CASSPWTGTGANVLTF. The CDR3 nucleotides read TGTGCCAGCAGCCCCTGGACAGGGACTGGGGCCAACGTCCTGACTTTC.